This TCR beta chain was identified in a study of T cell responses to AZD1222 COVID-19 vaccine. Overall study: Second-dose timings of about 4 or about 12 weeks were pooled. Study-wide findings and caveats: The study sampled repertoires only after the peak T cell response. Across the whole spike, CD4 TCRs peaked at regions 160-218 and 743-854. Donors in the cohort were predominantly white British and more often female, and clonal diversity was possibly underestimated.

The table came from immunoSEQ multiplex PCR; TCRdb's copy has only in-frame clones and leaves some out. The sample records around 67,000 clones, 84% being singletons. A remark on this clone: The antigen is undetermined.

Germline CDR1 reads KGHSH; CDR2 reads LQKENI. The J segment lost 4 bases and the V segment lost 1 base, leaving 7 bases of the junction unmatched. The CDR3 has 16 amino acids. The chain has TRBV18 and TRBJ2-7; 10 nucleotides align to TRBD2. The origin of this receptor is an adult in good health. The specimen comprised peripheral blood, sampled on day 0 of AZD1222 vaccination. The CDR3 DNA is TGTGCCAGCTCACCACGAGTCGGAGCGGGAGGGTACGAGCAGTACTTC. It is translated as CASSPRVGAGGYEQYF.